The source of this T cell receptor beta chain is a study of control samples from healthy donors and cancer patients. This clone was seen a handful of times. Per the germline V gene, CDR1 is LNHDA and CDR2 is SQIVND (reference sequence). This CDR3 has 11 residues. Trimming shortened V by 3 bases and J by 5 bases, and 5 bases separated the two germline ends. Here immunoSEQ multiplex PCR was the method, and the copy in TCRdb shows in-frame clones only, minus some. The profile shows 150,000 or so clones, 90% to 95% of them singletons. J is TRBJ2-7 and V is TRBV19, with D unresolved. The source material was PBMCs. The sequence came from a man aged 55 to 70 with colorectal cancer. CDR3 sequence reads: CASSMGNEQYF. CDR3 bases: TGTGCCAGTAGTATGGGCAACGAGCAGTACTTC.